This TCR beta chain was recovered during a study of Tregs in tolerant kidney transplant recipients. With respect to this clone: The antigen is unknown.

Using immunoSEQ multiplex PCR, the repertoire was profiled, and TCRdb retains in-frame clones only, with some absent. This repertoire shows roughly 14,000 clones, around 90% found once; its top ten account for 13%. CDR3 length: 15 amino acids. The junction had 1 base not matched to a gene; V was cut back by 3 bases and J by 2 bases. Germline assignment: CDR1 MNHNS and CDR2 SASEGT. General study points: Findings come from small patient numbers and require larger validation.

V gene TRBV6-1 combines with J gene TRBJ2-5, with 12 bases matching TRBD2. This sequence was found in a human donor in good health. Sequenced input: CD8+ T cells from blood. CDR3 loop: CASSDLAGGQETQYF. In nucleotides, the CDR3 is TGTGCCAGCAGTGACCTAGCGGGGGGGCAAGAGACCCAGTACTTC.